This is a list of T cell receptor beta chains from one sample in a study of blood T cell repertoires in COVID-19. Some clones are missing from TCRdb's copy, which holds only in-frame ones; the method was immunoSEQ multiplex PCR. The data show hundreds of thousands of clones, approximately 80% seen once. The source material was peripheral blood. The source is a woman aged 70 to 79 with acute or convalescent COVID-19. Each CDR3 is given with its conserved first and last residue. The D gene is left open where the match is weak. Where a row states a size, it is once, few, many or the class of an expanded clone; other rows omit it.

>TRBV5-1|TRBD1|NA|TRBJ2-7
CASSSPGQGAGEQYF
TGCGCCAGCAGCTCCCCGGGACAGGGGGCAGGGGAGCAGTACTTC
>TRBV7-9|TRBD1|NA|TRBJ2-7
CASSSWTTGVQYF
TGTGCCAGCAGCTCCTGGACGACAGGGGTGCAGTACTTC
>TRBV6-5|NA|NA|TRBJ1-1
CASSLDSMNTEAFF
TGTGCCAGCAGTTTAGACAGTATGAACACTGAAGCTTTCTTT
>TRBV30|TRBD2|NA|TRBJ2-3
CAWISRGMTDTQYF
TGTGCCTGGATTTCGCGGGGGATGACAGATACGCAGTATTTT
>TRBV5-1|NA|once|TRBJ2-5
CASSRPSETQYF
TGCGCCAGCAGCCGCCCTAGCGAGACCCAGTACTTC
>TRBV5-1|NA|NA|TRBJ2-2
CASSLGQATRELFF
TGCGCCAGCAGCTTGGGGCAGGCAACCAGGGAGCTGTTTTTT
>TRBV6-5|TRBD1|NA|TRBJ1-2
CASSLLTGSYGYTF
TGTGCCAGCAGTCTCCTGACAGGGAGCTATGGCTACACCTTC
>TRBV24-1|NA|NA|TRBJ2-3
CATSDSARYSSTDTQYF
TGTGCCACCAGTGATTCCGCGCGCTACTCTAGCACAGATACGCAGTATTTT
>TRBV19|NA|few|TRBJ1-4
CASSIGRNNEKLFF
TGTGCCAGTAGTATAGGGCGGAATAATGAAAAACTGTTTTTT
>TRBV19|NA|few|TRBJ1-1
CASSMRGDTEAFF
TGTGCCAGTAGTATGCGGGGGGACACTGAAGCTTTCTTT
>TRBV21-1|NA|NA|TRBJ2-3
CASSKESGDTQYF
TGTGCCAGCAGCAAAGAAAGCGGGGACACGCAGTATTTT
>TRBV3-1/TRBV3-2|NA|NA|TRBJ1-4
CATSRGSNEKLFF
TGTGCCACCTCGAGAGGCTCCAATGAAAAACTGTTTTTT
>TRBV3-1/TRBV3-2|NA|NA|TRBJ1-1
CASSRLGGGNTEAFF
TGTGCCAGCAGTCGATTAGGCGGGGGGAACACTGAAGCTTTCTTT
>TRBV6-2/TRBV6-3|NA|once|TRBJ1-6
CASSYSKYNSPLHF
TGTGCCAGCAGTTACTCCAAATATAATTCACCCCTCCACTTT
>TRBV4-3|NA|NA|TRBJ1-6
CASSQGVPNRNSPLHF
TGCGCCAGCAGCCAAGGAGTTCCAAATAGAAATTCACCCCTCCACTTT
>TRBV5-1|NA|NA|TRBJ1-1
CASSSTPRSDTEAFF
TGCGCCAGCAGCTCTACCCCCCGCTCTGACACTGAAGCTTTCTTT
>TRBV6-5|NA|NA|TRBJ1-4
CASTYLQGEKLFF
TGTGCCAGCACCTATCTCCAGGGAGAAAAACTGTTTTTT
>TRBV15|TRBD1|once|TRBJ2-5
CATSPGQGTETQYF
TGTGCCACCAGTCCGGGACAGGGTACGGAGACCCAGTACTTC
>TRBV18|NA|once|TRBJ1-2
CASSPSHRYYGYTF
TGTGCCAGCTCACCAAGTCACAGGTACTATGGCTACACCTTC
>TRBV4-3|NA|NA|TRBJ1-1
CASSPRTAGRGTEAFF
TGCGCCAGCAGCCCTCGGACAGCCGGGAGGGGGACTGAAGCTTTCTTT
>TRBV7-2|NA|NA|TRBJ1-2
CASSQGLTNYGYTF
TGTGCCAGCAGCCAAGGACTGACTAACTATGGCTACACCTTC
>TRBV5-1|NA|NA|TRBJ2-2
CASSLGWGHGNTGELFF
TGCGCCAGCAGCTTGGGATGGGGGCACGGGAACACCGGGGAGCTGTTTTTT
>TRBV6-5|NA|NA|TRBJ2-5
CASSYRECAQYF
TGTGCCAGCAGCTACCGCGAGTGCGCCCAGTACTTC
>TRBV6-5|NA|NA|TRBJ1-2
CASSPMKGDMDYTF
TGTGCCAGCAGTCCGATGAAGGGGGATATGGACTACACCTTC
>TRBV28|NA|NA|TRBJ1-1
CASSQTKDEAFF
TGTGCCAGCAGTCAGACTAAAGATGAAGCTTTCTTT
>TRBV28|TRBD1|NA|TRBJ1-2
CASSLQGANYGYTF
TGTGCCAGCAGTTTACAGGGGGCTAACTATGGCTACACCTTC
>TRBV5-4|NA|NA|TRBJ1-5
CASSLGTASNQPQHF
TGTGCCAGCAGCTTGGGGACAGCTAGCAATCAGCCCCAGCATTTT
>TRBV6-4|NA|few|TRBJ1-3
CASSDYAGSGNTIYF
TGTGCCAGCAGTGACTATGCAGGGTCTGGAAACACCATATATTTT
>TRBV27|TRBD1|NA|TRBJ2-2
CASSLQGAGNTGELFF
TGTGCCAGCAGTCTCCAGGGGGCAGGAAACACCGGGGAGCTGTTTTTT
>TRBV7-2|NA|NA|TRBJ2-3
CASMLSGHGDTDTQYF
TGTGCCAGCATGCTCTCGGGACACGGAGACACAGATACGCAGTATTTT
>TRBV3-1/TRBV3-2|TRBD2|NA|TRBJ2-3
CASSPSSGGTDTQYF
TGTGCCAGCAGCCCCTCTAGCGGGGGGACAGATACGCAGTATTTT
>TRBV3-1/TRBV3-2|NA|NA|TRBJ2-7
CAYSYEQYF
TGTGCTTATTCCTACGAGCAGTACTTC
>TRBV3-1/TRBV3-2|TRBD1|NA|TRBJ2-7
CASSQAPRGQGSSYEQYF
TGTGCCAGCAGCCAAGCCCCCAGGGGACAGGGCTCATCCTACGAGCAGTACTTC
>TRBV4-2|TRBD1|NA|TRBJ1-5
CASSQESGGRQPQHF
TGTGCCAGCAGCCAGGAATCAGGGGGTCGTCAGCCCCAGCATTTT
>TRBV7-8|TRBD1|few|TRBJ1-1
CASSLNRGTEAFF
TGTGCCAGCAGCCTAAACAGGGGCACTGAAGCTTTCTTT
>TRBV18|TRBD1|NA|TRBJ2-3
CASSPGQGAFTDTQYF
TGTGCCAGCTCACCTGGACAGGGGGCGTTCACAGATACGCAGTATTTT
>TRBV6-5|TRBD1|many|TRBJ2-5
CATGTGGETQYF
TGTGCCACAGGGACAGGGGGTGAGACCCAGTACTTC
>TRBV5-4|TRBD1|NA|TRBJ2-3
CASSFRQGHPDTQYF
TGTGCCAGCAGCTTCCGACAGGGTCACCCAGATACGCAGTATTTT
>TRBV28|NA|NA|TRBJ1-2
CASVRGWANYGYTF
TGTGCCAGCGTCAGGGGTTGGGCTAACTATGGCTACACCTTC
>TRBV5-1|NA|NA|TRBJ1-1
CASRWGHGGNTEAFF
TGCGCCAGCAGATGGGGACACGGCGGGAACACTGAAGCTTTCTTT
>TRBV4-3|NA|NA|TRBJ1-1
CASSRSGHMNTEAFF
TGCGCCAGCAGCCGCTCGGGACACATGAACACTGAAGCTTTCTTT
>TRBV6-5|TRBD1|NA|TRBJ1-2
CASSYSQGEYGYTF
TGTGCCAGCAGTTACTCGCAGGGGGAGTATGGCTACACCTTC
>TRBV3-1/TRBV3-2|NA|NA|TRBJ2-2
CASSPYSNWNTGELFF
TGTGCCAGCAGCCCCTATTCCAATTGGAACACCGGGGAGCTGTTTTTT
>TRBV6-5|TRBD1|NA|TRBJ1-1
CASSQRTGNTEAFF
TGTGCCAGCAGTCAAAGGACAGGGAACACTGAAGCTTTCTTT
>TRBV7-9|NA|NA|TRBJ1-1
CASIPGGGYRNTEAFF
TGTGCCAGCATCCCCGGGGGAGGGTATCGGAACACTGAAGCTTTCTTT
>TRBV11-3|NA|NA|TRBJ2-7
CASSLYRGYEQYF
TGTGCCAGCAGCTTATATAGGGGCTACGAGCAGTACTTC